Listed here are 18 T cell receptor beta chains from one sample, sequenced in a study of shared clonotypes between healthy human individuals. TCRdb's table, derived via immunoSEQ multiplex PCR, lists solely in-frame clones and lacks some. This sample has about 1 million clones, with approximately 76% found just once. Sequencing input: memory CD4+ T cells sorted from blood. Sample subset: CD45RA-negative fraction. These receptors were obtained from a man between 18 and 35 years old in good health.

As to this clone: The sample contains more than one DNA sequence encoding this CDR3. This chain joins TRBV18 and TRBJ1-1; tentative D call: TRBD1 (6 bases). The CDR3 contains 14 residues. Trimming took off 2 bases at V and 2 bases at J, with 9 bases between the two ends. Per germline, CDR1 KGHSH and CDR2 LQKENI. The CDR3 region is CASSPSGTNTEAFF. CDR3 in DNA: TGTGCCAGCTCACCATCAGGGACAAACACTGAAGCTTTCTTT.

V usage is TRBV6-5 and J usage is TRBJ1-5, with D possibly being TRBD1 (5 bases). Deletions cut 5 bases from V and 9 bases from J, with 11 bases between. The CDR3 is made up of 12 amino acids. Germline CDR1 reads MNHEY; CDR2 reads SVGAGI. The CDR3 is CASSLPGLPQHF. The CDR3 nucleotides read TGTGCCAGCAGTCTCCCAGGGTTGCCCCAGCATTTT.

This clone appeared a few times. The chain recombines TRBV30 with TRBJ1-4; no reliable D call. V was cut by 2 bases and J by 1 base, with 2 bases left in between. The germline CDR1 and CDR2 sequences are GTSNPN and SVGIG (reference sequence). The CDR3 consists of 12 residues. CDR3 nucleotide sequence: TGTGCCTGGAGTCAAACTAATGAAAAACTGTTTTTT. Its translation: CAWSQTNEKLFF.

A note on this clone: The sample carries other DNA sequences with the same CDR3. This chain links TRBV29-1 with TRBJ2-7; TRBD1 or TRBD2 may be the D gene (5 bases each). Germline CDR1 SQVTM, CDR2 ANQGSEA. The CDR3 runs to 12 residues. V was trimmed by 7 bases and J by 0 bases, leaving 10 bases between them. The CDR3 here is CSAEGSSYEQYF. CDR3 in DNA: TGCAGCGCTGAGGGGAGCTCCTACGAGCAGTACTTC.

This rearrangement joins TRBV30 to TRBJ1-4, with D unresolved. Looked up from germline, CDR1 is GTSNPN and CDR2 is SVGIG (reference sequence). Trimming took 0 bases from V and 8 from J, leaving 16 bases between them. The length of the CDR3 is 15 residues. CDR3 loop: CAWSVLTGNREKLFF. In DNA form, the CDR3 reads TGTGCCTGGAGTGTATTGACCGGAAATCGGGAAAAACTGTTTTTT.

DNA for the CDR3: TGCGCCAGCAGCCAAGATCCCCAATCTCAAGAGACCCAGTACTTC. This translates into CASSQDPQSQETQYF. The chain is built from TRBV4-3 and TRBJ2-5; no clear D gene. The CDR3 contains 15 residues. CDR1 LGHNA and CDR2 YSLEER come from the germline V gene. Trimming removed 0 bases at V and 2 bases at J, with 10 bases between.

This clone was observed a few times. The V call is TRBV4-3, the J call TRBJ1-2; 8 bases agree with TRBD1. The CDR3 contains 18 residues. J was trimmed by 2 bases and V by 1 base; bases with no gene match: 12. From germline, CDR1 is LGHNA and CDR2 YSLEER. CDR3 sequence (DNA): TGCGCCAGCAGCCAAGTTGCCGGAGGGGACAGGTCAAACTATGGCTACACCTTC. It is translated as CASSQVAGGDRSNYGYTF.

The chain couples TRBV6-1 to TRBJ1-6, with D uncertain. V lost 3 bases and J lost 2, with 11 bases in between. CDR1 is MNHNS and CDR2 is SASEGT in the germline V gene. The CDR3 covers 16 residues. The DNA for the CDR3 is TGTGCCAGCAGTGACCTGGATACGGCCTATAATTCACCCCTCCACTTT. Translation: CASSDLDTAYNSPLHF.

This clone was detected once. The chain carries TRBV28 and TRBJ2-7, with 11 bases lining up with TRBD1. The CDR3 extends over 14 amino acids. After removal of 4 bases from V and 2 bases from J, the junction contained 1 base not matched to a gene. CDR1 is MDHEN, CDR2 SYDVKM, per germline. The DNA for the CDR3 is TGTGCCAGCAGTTGGACAGGGGGCCCCTACGAGCAGTACTTC. Its translation is CASSWTGGPYEQYF.

The rearrangement uses TRBV29-1 and TRBJ2-2; unclear D gene. Germline loops: CDR1 SQVTM, CDR2 ANQGSEA. This CDR3 region has 11 residues. V gave up 3 bases and J gave up 5 bases, with 4 bases separating them. The CDR3 reads CSVDLTGELFF. The CDR3 DNA follows: TGCAGCGTTGACCTAACCGGGGAGCTGTTTTTT.

The V gene is TRBV5-1, the J gene TRBJ2-2, with D perhaps TRBD2 (7 bases). The CDR3 contains 15 residues. V was pared by 2 bases and J by 4 bases, with 12 bases between. Germline CDR1 and CDR2: SGHRS and YFSETQ. The CDR3 bases are TGCGCCAGCAGCTTCTGGGGGGGCCCCACCGGGGAGCTGTTTTTT. As protein: CASSFWGGPTGELFF.

This clone was counted between two and nine times. The V gene is TRBV9, the J gene TRBJ2-3; TRBD2 agrees at 8 bases. This CDR3 comprises 19 residues. Per the germline V gene, CDR1 is SGDLS and CDR2 is YYNGEE. V gave up 4 bases and J gave up 2 bases; unmatched junction bases: 18. The CDR3 bases are TGTGCCAGCAGCCGGAGAGGTAGCGGGGTTACTGATTCCACAGATACGCAGTATTTT. As protein: CASSRRGSGVTDSTDTQYF.

The count of this clone is one. At one of its ends the junction is not consistent with the germline gene, which may arise from a read error. The genes are TRBV11-2 and TRBJ1-2; the match to TRBD1 covers 7 bases. CDR1 is SGHAT and CDR2 is FQNNGV in the germline V gene. The CDR3 is 16 residues long. This CDR3 reads CASPPPRVHPDRIMGF. The CDR3, as DNA: TGTGCCAGTCCTCCCCCAAGGGTCCACCCGGACAGGATCATGGGATTC.

This chain uses TRBV25-1 with TRBJ1-2; 10 bases are shared with TRBD1. Germline V lookup: CDR1 MGHDK, CDR2 SYGVNS. The CDR3 sequence is 16 residues long. V lost 1 base, J lost 5 bases, and 7 bases stayed unmatched. The CDR3 DNA sequence: TGTGCCAGCAGTGAATCCGGGACAGGGGAAACTTATGGCTACACCTTC. Encoded protein: CASSESGTGETYGYTF.

This clone was counted only a few times. The chain carries TRBV29-1 and TRBJ1-1; D is perhaps TRBD1 (5 bases). This CDR3 region has 12 residues. The germline gives CDR1 SQVTM, CDR2 ANQGSEA. V was pared by 5 bases and J by 0 bases, with 7 bases between. CDR3 sequence: CSVRQLNTEAFF. CDR3 nucleotide sequence: TGCAGCGTTAGACAGCTGAACACTGAAGCTTTCTTT. The full variable domain, its missing parts supplied by reference TRBV29-1 and TRBJ1-1, is SAVISQKPSRDICQRGTSLTIQCQVDSQVTMMFWYRQQPGQSLTLIATANQGSEATYESGFVIDKFPISRPNLTFSTLTVSNMSPEDSSIYLCSVRQLNTEAFFGQGTRLTVV.

The chain uses TRBV5-4 and TRBJ2-2, with D uncertain. V lost 4 bases to trimming and J lost 6 bases, with 13 bases between them. The CDR3 totals 14 residues. Germline CDR1 SGHNT, CDR2 YYREEE (reference sequence). CDR3 sequence reads: CASSAHLGAGELFF. CDR3 DNA sequence: TGTGCCAGCAGCGCGCACCTTGGGGCCGGGGAGCTGTTTTTT.

The chain couples TRBV28 to TRBJ1-1, with D hard to call. The CDR3 covers 14 residues. Trimming took 10 bases from V and 4 from J, leaving 19 bases between them. Germline V lookup: CDR1 MDHEN, CDR2 SYDVKM. CDR3 in DNA: TGTGCCATCATGACGGACGGTCAGCTCACTGAAGCTTTCTTT. Encoded protein: CAIMTDGQLTEAFF. Together with reference TRBV28 and TRBJ1-1, the CDR3 gives the full variable domain: DVKVTQSSRYLVKRTGEKVFLECVQDMDHENMFWYRQDPGLGLRLIYFSYDVKMKEKGDIPEGYSVSREKKERFSLILESASTNQTSMYLCAIMTDGQLTEAFFGQGTRLTVV.

This chain links TRBV30 with TRBJ1-2; D remains ambiguous. Germline values: CDR1 GTSNPN, CDR2 SVGIG (reference sequence). Trimming left V 3 bases short and J 8 bases short, with 22 bases between. The CDR3 totals 15 residues. CDR3 nucleotide sequence: TGTGCCTGGAGGTGGTCAGCGTTAAGTGCGGTGGGCTACACCTTC. Encoded protein: CAWRWSALSAVGYTF.